The 11 T cell receptor beta chains given below trace back to one sample, sequenced in a study of T-cell memory formation after mild COVID-19. TCRdb analysed the 5' RACE reads with MiXCR anew, one entry per CDR3 protein. This table has about 200,000 distinct CDR3 sequences, approximately 10% appearing once. Sequenced input: PBMCs or a T cell subset sorted from them (not recorded which). The receptors derive from a man aged 18 to 35 who had mild COVID-19 (a few samples of this study predate the infection). Cell type and time point are not known.

The V and J genes are TRBV7-2 and TRBJ1-3; D gene unclear. Trimming left V 5 bases short and J 5 bases short, with 7 bases between. CDR3 length equals 12 residues. Germline CDR1 SGHTA, CDR2 FQGNSA. The CDR3 DNA sequence: TGTGCCAGCAGCCCCCCCAGAAACACCATATATTTT. It encodes CASSPPRNTIYF.

The rearrangement joins TRBV9 to TRBJ1-2; the D gene is possibly TRBD1 (6 bases). Germline V CDR1 and CDR2: SGDLS, YYNGEE. Trimming left V 0 bases short and J 3 bases short, with 12 bases between. The CDR3 consists of 15 residues. In DNA, the CDR3 is TGTGCCAGCAGCGTAGCAGGGGCGAGCGACTATGGCTACACCTTC. Its protein is CASSVAGASDYGYTF.

This clonotype was detected a few times. The gene calls are TRBV6-2 or TRBV6-3 and TRBJ2-7, with D uncertain. Germline V gives CDR1 MNHEY, CDR2 SVGEGT. The CDR3 covers 14 residues. V lost 2 bases to trimming and J lost 3 bases, with 11 bases between them. In nucleotides, the CDR3 is TGTGCCAGCAGTTACGGCTACCCATACTACGAGCAGTACGTC. This translates into CASSYGYPYYEQYV.

The rearrangement uses TRBV7-2 and TRBJ2-3; no firm D call. Trimming stripped 3 bases from V and 3 bases from J, with 7 bases between. CDR3 size: 13 residues. From germline, CDR1 is SGHTA and CDR2 FQGNSA. The CDR3 loop reads CASSFFGTDTQYF. The CDR3 DNA reads TGTGCCAGCAGCTTTTTCGGTACAGATACGCAGTATTTT.

This clonotype was seen only a few times. The V call is TRBV29-1, the J call TRBJ2-3, with TRBD1 matching over 8 bases. J gave up 3 bases and V 8 bases, and 10 bases lay outside the gene matches. This CDR3 has 14 amino acids. Germline lookup yields CDR1 SQVTM and CDR2 ANQGSEA. The CDR3 loop reads CSYWTGYMTDTQYF. CDR3 nucleotides: TGCAGCTACTGGACAGGGTATATGACAGATACGCAGTATTTT.

The chain uses TRBV7-3 and TRBJ2-3; TRBD2 aligns across 8 bases. The CDR3 is made up of 15 amino acids. CDR1 is SGHTA, CDR2 FQGTGA, per germline. Trimming removed 5 bases from V and 0 bases from J; junction bases left unmatched: 4. The CDR3 DNA is TGTGCCAGCAGCCCTAGCGGGTCGAGCACAGATACGCAGTATTTT. This sequence encodes CASSPSGSSTDTQYF.

This clonotype was seen a handful of times. The chain joins TRBV20-1 to TRBJ1-6; the D gene is possibly TRBD1 (6 bases). This CDR3 has 14 residues. Germline CDR1 DFQATT, CDR2 SNEGSKA (reference sequence). Trimming took off 6 bases at V and 7 bases at J, with 16 bases between the two ends. As DNA, the CDR3 is TGCAGTGCCACAGCACAGGGAGGCAATTCACCCCTCCACTTT. Residues: CSATAQGGNSPLHF.

This chain connects TRBV7-6 to TRBJ1-6; no clear D gene. The CDR3 consists of 13 residues. The V gene's germline CDR1 is SGHVS and CDR2 FNYEAQ. Trimming removed 0 bases from V and 10 bases from J, with 7 bases in between. This chain's CDR3 is CASSLAPRSPLHF. CDR3 nucleotide sequence: TGTGCCAGCAGCTTAGCCCCCAGATCACCCCTCCACTTT.

The V call is TRBV7-3, the J call TRBJ2-7; 7 bases map to TRBD1. The V segment lost 2 bases and the J segment 2 bases; nucleotides outside the gene matches: 3. CDR3 length: 14 amino acids. Germline-derived CDR1 and CDR2 are SGHTA and FQGTGA. CDR3 DNA: TGTGCCAGCAGCTTAGAGCAGGGGGCCTACGAGCAGTACTTC. It is translated as CASSLEQGAYEQYF.

This clonotype was detected ten times or more. V and J are TRBV5-6 and TRBJ2-7; D possibly uses TRBD1 or TRBD2 (5 bases each). CDR1 and CDR2 (germline): SGHDT, YYEEEE. The CDR3 has 14 residues. The V end lost 2 bases, the J end lost 2 bases, and 11 bases lay between the germline ends. In nucleotides, the CDR3 is TGTGCCAGCAGCTTCCGGGACGCCACCTACGAGCAGTACGTC. Amino acid sequence: CASSFRDATYEQYV.

Many counts were recorded for this clonotype. The chain is built from TRBV5-6 and TRBJ2-3, with 10 bases aligning to TRBD2. Germline CDR1 reads SGHDT; CDR2 reads YYEEEE. Trimming cost V 3 bases and J 5 bases; bases outside gene matches: 9. CDR3 length: 16 residues. DNA of the CDR3: TGTGCCAGCAGCTCCAGCGGGGGGGCATTCCGAGATACGCAGTATTTT. Translated, it gives CASSSSGGAFRDTQYF.